The 21 T cell receptor beta chains below all came from one sample that was sequenced in a study of cytomegalovirus exposure and HLA in healthy donors (dated by TCRdb to about 2017). Library prep was done by the immunoSEQ multiplex PCR assay. A mixture of 60 forward primers for TCR Vbeta segments and 13 reverse primers for TCR Jbeta segments was used in the multiplex PCR. TCRdb retrieved this table from immuneACCESS and kept in-frame rearrangements only. Not all clones are present; in checked studies, unresolved V genes account for under half, and no reason is known for the remainder. Counted in this sample were 30,000 to 40,000 clones; 81% of them appeared once. The leading ten clones occupy 7.5% to 10% of the sample. Sequencing used PBMCs. Source of these receptors: a woman aged 40-49 years in good health and CMV-seronegative.

This clone was seen only once. The genes are TRBV7-6 and TRBJ2-1; D gene ambiguous. The CDR3 length is 15 residues. V was clipped by 2 bases and J by 2 bases, with 10 bases between them. Germline V gene sequence: CDR1 SGHVS, CDR2 FNYEAQ. The CDR3 loop is CASSLSTGPYNEQFF. The CDR3 bases are TGTGCCAGCAGCTTATCTACGGGTCCCTACAATGAGCAGTTCTTC.

V gene TRBV6-1 combines with J gene TRBJ1-2; D is perhaps TRBD1 (5 bases). Germline loops: CDR1 MNHNS, CDR2 SASEGT. The CDR3 runs to 13 residues. Trimming took 3 bases from V and 4 from J, leaving 9 bases between them. This CDR3 is CASSDAQGYGYTF. In nucleotides, the CDR3 is TGTGCCAGCAGTGATGCCCAGGGCTATGGCTACACCTTC.

The CDR3 is CASSKKGDSPLHF. The CDR3 coding sequence is TGTGCCAGCAGCAAAAAGGGGGATTCACCCCTCCACTTT. This chain connects TRBV9 to TRBJ1-6; D may be TRBD1 (6 bases). V lost 4 bases and J 8 bases, leaving 10 bases between the germline ends. Germline loops: CDR1 SGDLS, CDR2 YYNGEE. CDR3 size: 13 residues.

In this sample, this clone turned up a few times. This sequence joins TRBV18 and TRBJ2-1; 8 bases map to TRBD1. CDR1 and CDR2 from the germline V gene are KGHSH and LQKENI. This CDR3 contains 15 residues. Trimming took 9 bases from V and 0 from J; bases not matched to a gene: 7. As DNA, the CDR3 is TGTGCCAGTTCAGGGGGCAGCTTCTCCTACAATGAGCAGTTCTTC. It encodes CASSGGSFSYNEQFF.

This clone appeared a single time. The genes are TRBV7-9 and TRBJ2-4; 7 bases map to TRBD1. Germline V lookup: CDR1 SEHNR, CDR2 FQNEAQ (reference sequence). The CDR3 runs 15 residues. With 5 bases clipped from V and 1 base from J, the junction kept 5 bases outside the gene matches. CDR3 protein: CASSLTGSAKNIQYF. In DNA form, the CDR3 reads TGTGCCAGCAGCCTGACAGGGTCTGCCAAAAACATTCAGTACTTC.

The table lists this clone with a count of one. CDR3 nucleotide sequence: TGTGCCAGCAGCGTACGGAGCTCTGGAAACACCATATATTTT. This gives the protein CASSVRSSGNTIYF. The chain uses TRBV6-5 and TRBJ1-3; D remains unclear. Deletions cut 6 bases from V and 0 bases from J, with 9 bases between. The CDR3 contains 14 residues. Germline V CDR1 and CDR2: MNHEY, SVGAGI.

This clone turned up a few times. V gene TRBV5-1 combines with J gene TRBJ1-4, with 7 bases aligning to TRBD1. V was pared by 0 bases and J by 5 bases, with 7 bases of the junction left unmatched. Looked up from germline, CDR1 is SGHRS and CDR2 is YFSETQ. This CDR3 spans 16 amino acids. CDR3 loop: CASSLGRPGGNEKLFF. CDR3 coding DNA: TGCGCCAGCAGCTTGGGAAGGCCAGGGGGGAATGAAAAACTGTTTTTT.

This clone has more than one count but fewer than ten. The CDR3 reads CASSESAGGDNEKLFF. CDR3 coding DNA: TGTGCCAGCAGTGAATCGGCAGGGGGAGATAATGAAAAACTGTTTTTT. V is TRBV25-1 and J is TRBJ1-4; TRBD1 aligns across 7 bases. Trimming took 1 base from V and 4 from J; bases not matched to a gene: 6. The CDR3 has 16 residues. Germline V CDR1 and CDR2: MGHDK, SYGVNS. Full variable domain (rest looked up from reference TRBV25-1 and TRBJ1-4): EADIYQTPRYLVIGTGKKITLECSQTMGHDKMYWYQQDPGMELHLIHYSYGVNSTEKGDLSSESTVSRIRTEHFPLTLESARPSHTSQYLCASSESAGGDNEKLFFGSGTQLSVL.

With respect to this clone: This sample includes further DNA sequences coding for the same CDR3. This chain links TRBV11-2 with TRBJ1-1, with D unclear. CDR3 size: 19 residues. The germline V gene has CDR1 SGHAT and CDR2 FQNNGV. V lost 2 bases, J lost 0 bases, and 22 bases lay in between. CDR3 sequence: CASSLRSLAGYSMNTEAFF. The DNA of the CDR3 is TGTGCCAGCAGCTTAAGGTCTTTGGCTGGGTATAGCATGAACACTGAAGCTTTCTTT.

The rearrangement joins TRBV19 to TRBJ2-3, with 8 bases that match TRBD1. J was trimmed by 5 bases and V by 5 bases; bases with no gene match: 6. CDR3 length equals 14 residues. In germline, CDR1 is LNHDA, CDR2 SQIVND (reference sequence). CDR3 DNA sequence: TGTGCCAGTAGTCGCGACAGGGGAGGAGATACGCAGTATTTT. Translation: CASSRDRGGDTQYF.

The CDR3 reads CASSPSLAGVPDTQYF. CDR3 bases: TGCGCCAGCAGCCCTTCTCTAGCGGGGGTCCCAGATACGCAGTATTTT. This chain links TRBV5-1 with TRBJ2-3, with TRBD2 matching 10 bases. The V gene end was trimmed by 4 bases and the J gene end by 4 bases; junction bases not matched to a gene: 9. The CDR3 covers 16 residues. Germline CDR1 reads SGHRS; CDR2 reads YFSETQ.

This clone showed up just a few times. This rearrangement joins TRBV7-8 to TRBJ2-7, with D tentatively TRBD1 (5 bases). This CDR3 region has 15 residues. Trimming shortened V by 5 bases and J by 5 bases, and 19 bases separated the two germline ends. Germline V CDR1 and CDR2: SGHVS, FQNEAQ. CDR3 coding DNA: TGTGCCAGCAGCCCCCCCCGGGCAGGGTCGGACGAGCAGTACTTC. Amino acids: CASSPPRAGSDEQYF.

The chain links TRBV7-2 to TRBJ1-2, with TRBD1 identical over 7 bases. This CDR3 has 14 amino acids. The V gene end was trimmed by 6 bases and the J gene end by 4 bases; junction bases not matched to a gene: 8. Germline-derived CDR1 and CDR2 are SGHTA and FQGNSA. The CDR3 protein is CASSRYRGFYGYTF. The CDR3 bases are TGTGCCAGCAGTCGTTACAGGGGATTCTATGGCTACACCTTC.

The chain's CDR3 is CASRGDSYEQYF. The CDR3 nucleotides are TGTGCCAGCAGAGGGGACTCCTACGAGCAGTACTTC. The chain carries TRBV2 and TRBJ2-7; maybe TRBD1 (5 bases). The CDR3 is 12 residues long. Germline V lookup: CDR1 SNHLY, CDR2 FYNNEI. V was cut by 6 bases and J by 0 bases, with 6 bases left in between.

This chain connects TRBV2 to TRBJ1-1; 7 bases are a match to TRBD1. V dropped 1 base and J dropped 4; count of bases not matched to a gene: 6. Per germline, CDR1 SNHLY and CDR2 FYNNEI. CDR3 length equals 15 residues. In DNA form, the CDR3 reads TGTGCCAGCAGTGAAGGAGACAGGGTTACCACTGAAGCTTTCTTT. Its translation: CASSEGDRVTTEAFF.

This clone was seen once. The germline gene is not matched at one end of the junction; a read error may be the cause. The chain has TRBV6-6 and TRBJ2-7; maybe TRBD2 (6 bases). CDR1 MNHNY and CDR2 SVGAGI come from the germline V gene (reference sequence). This CDR3 spans 13 amino acids. The CDR3 nucleotides read TGTGCCAGCAGGGGGGTCGGGACTCTTATTAGGAACTTC. This translates into CASRGVGTLIRNF.

In its sample, this clone was seen once. The chain couples TRBV6-5 to TRBJ2-1; 11 bases align to TRBD2. The CDR3 consists of 16 residues. The ends lost 0 bases at V and 4 bases at J; junction bases unmatched: 2. Germline V gene lookup returns CDR1 MNHEY and CDR2 SVGAGI. The CDR3 region has the DNA TGTGCCAGCAGTTACTCGACTAGCGGGGAGTACAATGAGCAGTTCTTC. This sequence encodes CASSYSTSGEYNEQFF.

CDR3 DNA sequence: TGTGCCAGCAGACCGGAGAGTTTTGGAAACACCATATATTTT. Its translation: CASRPESFGNTIYF. V and J are TRBV6-6 and TRBJ1-3; unclear D gene. Germline lookup yields CDR1 MNHNY and CDR2 SVGAGI (reference sequence). The CDR3 has 14 amino acids. Trimming shortened V by 6 bases and J by 3 bases, and 12 bases separated the two germline ends.

This chain joins TRBV6-1 and TRBJ2-3; no clear D. CDR1 and CDR2 from the germline V gene are MNHNS and SASEGT. This CDR3 has 14 residues. Trimming shortened V by 4 bases and J by 0 bases, and 8 bases separated the two germline ends. This CDR3 reads CASSVHTSTDTQYF. CDR3 bases: TGTGCCAGCAGTGTGCACACAAGCACAGATACGCAGTATTTT.

CDR3 bases: TGTGCCAGCAGACCCGGACAGGGCCAAGGCTATGGCTACACCTTC. Residues: CASRPGQGQGYGYTF. The rearrangement uses TRBV2 and TRBJ1-2, with TRBD1 matching over 8 bases. Germline assignment: CDR1 SNHLY and CDR2 FYNNEI. CDR3 size: 15 residues. The ends lost 6 bases at V and 4 bases at J; junction bases unmatched: 10.

This sequence joins TRBV9 and TRBJ1-2, with 8 bases fitting TRBD1. V was pared by 2 bases and J by 0 bases, with 3 bases of the junction left unmatched. This CDR3 comprises 15 residues. Per the germline V gene, CDR1 is SGDLS and CDR2 is YYNGEE. This chain's CDR3 is CASSVGTGPNYGYTF. CDR3 nucleotide sequence: TGTGCCAGCAGCGTTGGGACAGGCCCTAACTATGGCTACACCTTC.